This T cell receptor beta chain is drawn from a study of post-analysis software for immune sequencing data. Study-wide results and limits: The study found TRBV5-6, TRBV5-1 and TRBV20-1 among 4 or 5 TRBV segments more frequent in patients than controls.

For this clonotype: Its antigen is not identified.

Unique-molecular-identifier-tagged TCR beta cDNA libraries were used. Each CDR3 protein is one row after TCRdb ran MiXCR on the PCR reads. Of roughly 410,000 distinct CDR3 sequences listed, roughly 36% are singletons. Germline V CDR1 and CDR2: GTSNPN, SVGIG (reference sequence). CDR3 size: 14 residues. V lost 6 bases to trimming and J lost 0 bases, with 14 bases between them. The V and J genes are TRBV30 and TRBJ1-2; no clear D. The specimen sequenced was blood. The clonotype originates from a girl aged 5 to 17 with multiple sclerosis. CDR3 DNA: TGTGCCTGCCCTGAATGGGGAACTAACTATGGCTACACCTTC. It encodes CACPEWGTNYGYTF.